The 6 T cell receptor beta chains in this list originate from one sample, sequenced in a study of regulatory T cells in long-lasting Graves disease. Sequencing libraries for TCR beta were prepared with iRepertoire HTBI primers and Arm-PCR of CDR3 regions. TCRdb reanalysed the multiplex PCR reads using MiXCR and keeps one entry per CDR3 protein. The table has 350,000 to 450,000 distinct CDR3 sequences, about 20% seen once. Sample time point: persistent/refractory GD, antithyroid drugs over 5 years with positive TRAb. Following extraction of RNA from PBMCs, that RNA was used to make the TCR library. The sequencing here drew on peripheral blood mononuclear cells (PBMCs), taken when the disease was refractory, from a patient treated with antithyroid drugs. These receptors came from a female donor with Graves disease.

This clonotype occurred many times. V gene TRBV7-9 combines with J gene TRBJ2-5, with a weak D call TRBD1 (6 bases). CDR3 size: 16 residues. Trimming took 5 bases from V and 1 from J, leaving 17 bases between them. Germline CDR1 SEHNR, CDR2 FQNEAQ (reference sequence). CDR3 sequence reads: CASSPGQVGGQETQYF. The CDR3 DNA is TGTGCCAGCAGCCCGGGACAAGTAGGAGGCCAAGAGACCCAGTACTTC.

This chain links TRBV7-9 with TRBJ2-2; D remains unclear. This CDR3 has 13 amino acids. Germline CDR1 is SEHNR and CDR2 is FQNEAQ (reference sequence). The ends were cut back, 5 bases at V and 6 bases at J, with 10 bases in the middle. CDR3 region: CASSPSGSGELFF. DNA for the CDR3: TGTGCCAGCAGCCCCTCCGGGTCCGGGGAGCTGTTTTTT. Complete variable domain (other parts from reference TRBV7-9 and TRBJ2-2): DTGVSQNPRHKITKRGQNVTFRCDPISEHNRLYWYRQTLGQGPEFLTYFQNEAQLEKSRLLSDRFSAERPKGSFSTLEIQRTEQGDSAMYLCASSPSGSGELFFGEGSRLTVL.

This clonotype was seen only a few times. This chain joins TRBV30 and TRBJ2-5, with no clear D. Germline CDR1 GTSNPN, CDR2 SVGIG (reference sequence). The V end was cut by 5 bases, the J end by 7 bases, with 14 bases between. CDR3 length: 12 residues. This CDR3 is CAWEVTPGTQYF. The DNA for the CDR3 is TGTGCCTGGGAGGTCACTCCCGGGACCCAGTACTTC.

In this sample, this clonotype turned up many times. This chain joins TRBV28 and TRBJ1-2; 11 bases align to TRBD1. Germline trimming cut 4 bases from V and 4 bases from J; bases unmatched to any gene: 5. CDR3 length: 15 amino acids. Germline V gene sequence: CDR1 MDHEN, CDR2 SYDVKM. CDR3 DNA sequence: TGTGCCAGCAGTTCCCGGGACAGGGGGGTCTATGGCTACACCTTC. The encoded protein is CASSSRDRGVYGYTF.

This clonotype was seen many times. This chain links TRBV2 with TRBJ1-1, with a possible D match to TRBD1 (6 bases). Trimming removed 10 bases from V and 5 bases from J, with 17 bases in between. The germline CDR1 and CDR2 sequences are SNHLY and FYNNEI. The CDR3 is 13 residues long. Here the CDR3 DNA reads TGTGCCACCTCCCAGCAGGGGTTGACTGAAGCTTTCTTT. This sequence encodes CATSQQGLTEAFF.

As to this clonotype: Germline is not matched at one junction end, which may reflect a read error. DNA for the CDR3: TGTGTCAGCAGCTCGCTGGGAGGGGATCAAAGCTCCTACGAGCAGTACTTC. It yields the protein CVSSSLGGDQSSYEQYF. The chain recombines TRBV7-2 with TRBJ2-7; 7 bases fit TRBD2. The germline V gene has CDR1 SGHTA and CDR2 FQGNSA. The CDR3 contains 17 residues.